The sequence of this T cell receptor beta chain was determined in a study of metastatic and nonmetastatic thyroid tumors. Whole-study context: Both malignant and benign thyroid patients supplied peripheral blood and tumor or nodule tissue samples, across which the repertoires of these patients were then compared. Broader study findings: When malignant thyroid tumors were compared with benign nodules, TCR beta diversity was reportedly significantly higher in the malignant tumors. This held in both blood and tumor samples.

Original processing notes: What underpinned the distant-metastasis classifier for papillary thyroid cancer was the set of CDR3 differences across clinicopathological groups. TCRdb redid the clone calls on the PCR reads using MiXCR. Here the V and J calls rest on TCRdb's processing, not on the authors' analysis. The table records about 21,000 clones, around 17% of them present only once. Each patient went into thyroid surgery without having received any treatment. This clone was detected many times. Its antigen is as yet unknown. Per the germline V gene, CDR1 is LGHDT and CDR2 is YNNKEL (reference sequence). This CDR3 comprises 14 residues. Trimming took off 4 bases at V and 0 bases at J, with 10 bases between the two ends.

The sequence came from a male donor with papillary thyroid cancer or a benign thyroid nodule (not recorded which). Some clones in this sample may be carry-over from other donors' samples. This chain uses TRBV3-1 with TRBJ2-7; no clear D. The sequencing sample was made of blood. Written as DNA, the CDR3 is TGTGCCAGCAGCCTTCATGGGTTCTCCTACGAGCAGTACTTC. Its translation is CASSLHGFSYEQYF.